This T cell receptor (beta chain) was sequenced for a study of blood T cells in healthy people across ages. General study points: Donors of long life had a larger count of naive CD4+ cells and greater diversity than aged donors.

A sample-barcoded 5' primer and a J-beta primer mix were used in a second PCR of about 7 to 12 cycles. Each cDNA molecule was tagged by a template-switch adaptor that had 12 random nucleotides. From the 5' RACE reads, TCRdb called clonotypes with MiXCR, one entry per CDR3 protein. Of roughly 2 million distinct CDR3 sequences in the sample, approximately 50% were seen once. They isolated at least 7 million PBMCs from each sample. This CDR3 spans 16 amino acids. Germline loops: CDR1 MGHRA, CDR2 YSYEKL. V gave up 1 base and J gave up 6 bases, with 13 bases separating them. On this clonotype: The target antigen is unknown.

This chain links TRBV4-1 with TRBJ1-6; maybe TRBD1 (5 bases). Sequenced material: blood. This sequence was found in a woman aged 40-49 years in good health. CDR3 in DNA: TGCGCCAGCAGCCAAGCGATGCTTGGGGCTAATTCACCCCTCCACTTT. This gives the protein CASSQAMLGANSPLHF.